This note documents a single T cell receptor (beta chain) sequence. The antigen remains unidentified. With 60 Vbeta and 13 Jbeta primers, the PCR was carried out. Clones were sequenced by immunoSEQ multiplex PCR, and TCRdb holds only the in-frame ones, with some missing. The sample shows 110,000 or so clones, 77% of them seen only once. The data belong to a study of cytomegalovirus exposure and HLA in healthy donors. Study-level background: HLA-typed donors were the source of approximately 80 million unique TCRs held in an early data release.

When sampled, the donors appeared nominally healthy, though they likely had unrecorded immune exposures. CDR3 size: 17 residues. CDR1 MDHEN and CDR2 SYDVKM come from the germline V gene. With V trimmed by 8 bases and J by 5 bases, 17 bases remained unmatched. Findings and limits, study-wide: A link between a missense DCLRE1C variant and TCR beta V- and J-gene trimming emerged from a later analysis. It was 164 TCR beta chains that were listed as cytomegalovirus-associated.

The chain recombines TRBV28 with TRBJ2-1; 8 bases map to TRBD2. Sequencing was performed on PBMCs. This clonotype originated in a man between 45 and 60 years old in good health and CMV-seropositive. The CDR3 loop reads CASSSSGVAYTHNEQFF. The CDR3, as DNA: TGTGCCAGCTCGAGTAGCGGGGTAGCGTACACCCACAATGAGCAGTTCTTC. Based on the CDR3 plus reference TRBV28 and TRBJ2-1, the full variable domain is DVKVTQSSRYLVKRTGEKVFLECVQDMDHENMFWYRQDPGLGLRLIYFSYDVKMKEKGDIPEGYSVSREKKERFSLILESASTNQTSMYLCASSSSGVAYTHNEQFFGPGTRLTVL.